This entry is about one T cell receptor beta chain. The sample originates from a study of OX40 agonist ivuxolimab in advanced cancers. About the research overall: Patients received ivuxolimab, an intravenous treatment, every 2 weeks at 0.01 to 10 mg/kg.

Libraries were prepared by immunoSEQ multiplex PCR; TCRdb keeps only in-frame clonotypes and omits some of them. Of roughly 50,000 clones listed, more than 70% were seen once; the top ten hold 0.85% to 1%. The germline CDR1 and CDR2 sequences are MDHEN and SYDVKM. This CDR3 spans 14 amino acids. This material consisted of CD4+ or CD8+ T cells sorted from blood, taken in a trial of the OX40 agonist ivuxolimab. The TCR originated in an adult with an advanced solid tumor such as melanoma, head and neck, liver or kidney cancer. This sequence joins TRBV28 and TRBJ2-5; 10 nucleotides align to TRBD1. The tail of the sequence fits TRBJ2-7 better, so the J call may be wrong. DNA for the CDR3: TGTGCCAGCAGTTACCGGGACAGGGGTGGCGAGCAGTACTTC. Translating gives CASSYRDRGGEQYF.